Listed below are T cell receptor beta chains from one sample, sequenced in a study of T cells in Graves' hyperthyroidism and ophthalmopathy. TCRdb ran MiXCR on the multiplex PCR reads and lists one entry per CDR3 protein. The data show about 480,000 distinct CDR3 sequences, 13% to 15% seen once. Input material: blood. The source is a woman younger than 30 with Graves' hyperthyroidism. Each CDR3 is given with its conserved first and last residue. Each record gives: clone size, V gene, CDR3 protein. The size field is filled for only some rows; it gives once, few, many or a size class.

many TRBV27 CASSFDLGTSFTDTQYF
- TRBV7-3 CASSLIRAPTNEKLFF
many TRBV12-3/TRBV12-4 CASSLFWQGLGKLFF
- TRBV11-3 CASSQSGTGVYEQYF
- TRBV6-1 CASSEGQNTGELFF
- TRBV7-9 CASSLVNSNQPQHF
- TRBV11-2 CASSLGTKSDTQYF
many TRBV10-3 CAIREGADQETQYF
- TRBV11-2 CASSPLTSGRAVETQYF
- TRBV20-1 CSAMISSGGYGYTF
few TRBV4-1 CASSQGAGAQETQYF
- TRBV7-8 CASSTGLAGQETQYF
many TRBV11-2 CASSLGSSGIANEQFF
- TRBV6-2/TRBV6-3 CASSPYSSTNEKLFF
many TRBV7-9 CASSLAGSNEQFF
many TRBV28 CASSFRLAGTYNEQFF
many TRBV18 CASSRLALDYTDTQYF
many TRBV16 CASRTFGDSPLHF
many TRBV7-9 CASSRGLANEKLFF
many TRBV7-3 CASSLSAGTGETGELFF
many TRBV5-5 CASSRGLLYNEQFF
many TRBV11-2 CASSAEPGQGIRDTF
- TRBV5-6 CASNPGVGRSYNEQFF
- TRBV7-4 CASSYTTGVLYGYTF
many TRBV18 CASSPYAADTQYF
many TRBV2 CASSATHARETQYF
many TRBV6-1 CASTRGTYNEQFF
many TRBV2 CASSEVPGSSYNEQFF
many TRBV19 CASSILGGSYNEQFF
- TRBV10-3 CAISVQGSGELFF
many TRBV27 CASSLAGTRTDTQYF
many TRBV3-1 CASSQGQYQETQYF
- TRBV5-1 CASSLEQGNYEQYF
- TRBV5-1 CASSPGQITGELCF
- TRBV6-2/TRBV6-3 CASSSDFGRYGYTF
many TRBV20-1 CSARDFPGSYEQYF
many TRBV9 CASSPSGVSSYEQYF
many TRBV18 CASSPSGPRGDQPQHF
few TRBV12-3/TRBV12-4 CASSKTQGNQPQHF
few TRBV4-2 CASSQDKGGGSNTGELFF
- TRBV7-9 CASIIGLVGGNTGELFF
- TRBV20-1 CSARGQGHEAFF
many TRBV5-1 CASSQTSGRGYNEQFF
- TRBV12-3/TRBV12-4 CASSPDSGLGYTF
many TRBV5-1 CASSSTSRTAYEQYF
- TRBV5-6 CASREQGSGANVLTF
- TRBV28 CASSPTGARGEQYF
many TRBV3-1 CASSRSGSTYNEQFF
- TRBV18 CASSPPAGNEQYF
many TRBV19 CASTTAGRETQYF
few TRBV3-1 CASSQGLAVGVF